This T cell receptor beta chain was retrieved from a study of blood T cell repertoires in COVID-19. Study at large: Samples representing acute and convalescent COVID-19 were sourced from the United States, Italy and Spain. The cDNA or gDNA used as material had been derived from T cells, B-cell-depleted T cells, or PBMCs.

In the source study's methods: Amplified reference gene primers provided the basis for estimating nucleated cell counts. Produced via immunoSEQ multiplex PCR; TCRdb's table is partial and in-frame only. That table is the source of V, J and clone size, and D and trimming were worked out from the DNA. The repertoire holds roughly 120,000 clones, about 80% seen once, with approximately 7% in the top ten. This CDR3 comprises 13 residues. CDR1 is KGHSH, CDR2 LQKENI, per germline. V dropped 4 bases and J dropped 3 bases, with 9 bases sitting between them. The V call is TRBV18, the J call TRBJ1-2, with D possibly being TRBD1 (5 bases). Sequencing was performed on peripheral blood. The sequence was collected from a woman between 50 and 59 years old with acute or convalescent COVID-19. CDR3 in amino acids: CASSLDSYYGYTF. The CDR3 DNA reads as TGTGCCAGCTCACTAGACAGCTACTATGGCTACACCTTC.